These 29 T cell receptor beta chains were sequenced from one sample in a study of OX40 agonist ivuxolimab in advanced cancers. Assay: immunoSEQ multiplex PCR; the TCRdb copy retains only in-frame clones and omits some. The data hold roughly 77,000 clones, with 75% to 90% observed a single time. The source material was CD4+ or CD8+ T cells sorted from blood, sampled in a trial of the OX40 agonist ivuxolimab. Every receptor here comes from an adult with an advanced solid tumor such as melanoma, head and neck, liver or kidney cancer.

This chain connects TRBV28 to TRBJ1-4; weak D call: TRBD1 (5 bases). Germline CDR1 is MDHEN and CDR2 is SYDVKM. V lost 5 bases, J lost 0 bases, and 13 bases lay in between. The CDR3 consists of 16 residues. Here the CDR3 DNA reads TGTGCCAGCAGTAGCCGGGACGGCGCAACTAATGAAAAACTGTTTTTT. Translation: CASSSRDGATNEKLFF. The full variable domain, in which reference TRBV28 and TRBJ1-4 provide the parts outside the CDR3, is DVKVTQSSRYLVKRTGEKVFLECVQDMDHENMFWYRQDPGLGLRLIYFSYDVKMKEKGDIPEGYSVSREKKERFSLILESASTNQTSMYLCASSSRDGATNEKLFFGSGTQLSVL.

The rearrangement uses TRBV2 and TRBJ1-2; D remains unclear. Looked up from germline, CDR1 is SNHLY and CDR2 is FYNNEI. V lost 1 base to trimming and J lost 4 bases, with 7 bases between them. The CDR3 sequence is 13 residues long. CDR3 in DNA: TGTGCCAGCAGTGAAGAGGGTAGCTATGGCTACACCTTC. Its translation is CASSEEGSYGYTF.

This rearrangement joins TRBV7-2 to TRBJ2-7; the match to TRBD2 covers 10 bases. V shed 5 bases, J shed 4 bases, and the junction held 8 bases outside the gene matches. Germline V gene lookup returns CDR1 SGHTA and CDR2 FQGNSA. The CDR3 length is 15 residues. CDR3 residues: CASSQTSGVEYEQYF. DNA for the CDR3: TGTGCCAGCAGCCAAACTAGCGGGGTCGAGTACGAGCAGTACTTC. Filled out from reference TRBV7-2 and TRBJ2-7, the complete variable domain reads GAGVSQSPSNKVTEKGKDVELRCDPISGHTALYWYRQSLGQGLEFLIYFQGNSAPDKSGLPSDRFSAERTGGSVSTLTIQRTQQEDSAVYLCASSQTSGVEYEQYFGPGTRLTVT.

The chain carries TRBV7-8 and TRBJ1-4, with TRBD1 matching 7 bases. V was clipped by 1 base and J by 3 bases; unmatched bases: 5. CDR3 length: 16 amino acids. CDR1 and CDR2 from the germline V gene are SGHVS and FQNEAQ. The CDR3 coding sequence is TGTGCCAGCAGCTTAGGGGGCACAGGGGCTAATGAAAAACTGTTTTTT. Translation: CASSLGGTGANEKLFF. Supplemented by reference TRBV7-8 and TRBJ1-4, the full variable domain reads GAGVSQSPRYKVAKRGQDVALRCDPISGHVSLFWYQQALGQGPEFLTYFQNEAQLDKSGLPSDRFFAERPEGSVSTLKIQRTQQEDSAVYLCASSLGGTGANEKLFFGSGTQLSVL.

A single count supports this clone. CDR3 in DNA: TGTGCCAGCAGCTTGAGTCCCTCTGGGGCCAACGTCCTGACTTTC. Residues: CASSLSPSGANVLTF. This rearrangement joins TRBV11-2 to TRBJ2-6, with D unclear. The CDR3 consists of 15 residues. Trimming cost V 3 bases and J 0 bases, with 6 bases left between them. Germline values: CDR1 SGHAT, CDR2 FQNNGV.

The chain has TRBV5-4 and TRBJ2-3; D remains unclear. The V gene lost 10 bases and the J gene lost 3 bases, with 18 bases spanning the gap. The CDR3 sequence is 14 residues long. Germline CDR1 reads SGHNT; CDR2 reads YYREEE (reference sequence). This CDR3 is CASTVGPGTDTQYF. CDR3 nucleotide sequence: TGTGCCTCGACTGTTGGCCCCGGGACAGATACGCAGTATTTT.

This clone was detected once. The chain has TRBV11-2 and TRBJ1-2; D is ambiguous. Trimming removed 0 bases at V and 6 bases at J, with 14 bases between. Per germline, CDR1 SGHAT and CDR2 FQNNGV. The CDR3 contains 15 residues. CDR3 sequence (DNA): TGTGCCAGCAGCTTAGATCGGACCACGAAGGATGGCTACACCTTC. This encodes CASSLDRTTKDGYTF.

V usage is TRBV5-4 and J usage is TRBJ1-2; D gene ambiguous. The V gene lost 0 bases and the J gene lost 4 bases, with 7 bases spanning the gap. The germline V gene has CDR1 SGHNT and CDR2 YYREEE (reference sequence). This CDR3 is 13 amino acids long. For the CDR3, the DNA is TGTGCCAGCAGCTTGGAACAGAGCTATGGCTACACCTTC. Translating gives CASSLEQSYGYTF.

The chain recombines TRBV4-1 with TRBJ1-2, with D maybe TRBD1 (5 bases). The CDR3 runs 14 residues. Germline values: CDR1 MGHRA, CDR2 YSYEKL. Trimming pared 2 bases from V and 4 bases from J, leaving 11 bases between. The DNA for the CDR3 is TGCGCCAGCAGCCAATCCGGGACGACCTATGGCTACACCTTC. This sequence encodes CASSQSGTTYGYTF.

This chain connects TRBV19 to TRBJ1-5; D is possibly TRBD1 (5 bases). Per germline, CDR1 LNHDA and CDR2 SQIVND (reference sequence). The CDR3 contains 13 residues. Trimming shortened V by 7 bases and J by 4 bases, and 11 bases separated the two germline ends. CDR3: CASMGGLNQPQHF. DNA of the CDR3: TGTGCCAGTATGGGGGGATTGAATCAGCCCCAGCATTTT.

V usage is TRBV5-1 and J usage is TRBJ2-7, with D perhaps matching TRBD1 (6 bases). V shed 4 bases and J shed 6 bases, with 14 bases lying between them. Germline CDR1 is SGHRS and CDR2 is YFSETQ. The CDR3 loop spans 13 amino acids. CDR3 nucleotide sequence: TGCGCCAGCAGCCCCGGGACACCCCGCGAGCAGTACTTC. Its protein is CASSPGTPREQYF.

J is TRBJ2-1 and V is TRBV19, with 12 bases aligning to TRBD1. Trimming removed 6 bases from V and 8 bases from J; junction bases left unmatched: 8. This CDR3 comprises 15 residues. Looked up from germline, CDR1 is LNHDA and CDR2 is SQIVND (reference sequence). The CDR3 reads CASSWRDRGPDEQFF. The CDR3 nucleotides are TGTGCCAGTAGCTGGCGGGACAGGGGGCCTGATGAGCAGTTCTTC.

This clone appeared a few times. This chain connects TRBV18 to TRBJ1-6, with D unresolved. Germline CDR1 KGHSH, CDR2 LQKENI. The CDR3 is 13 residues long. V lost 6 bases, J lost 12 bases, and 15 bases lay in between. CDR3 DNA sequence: TGTGCCAGCTCTAGTCTTACCACCGAACCCCTCCACTTT. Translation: CASSSLTTEPLHF. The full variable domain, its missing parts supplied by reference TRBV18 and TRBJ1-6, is NAGVMQNPRHLVRRRGQEARLRCSPMKGHSHVYWYRQLPEEGLKFMVYLQKENIIDESGMPKERFSAEFPKEGPSILRIQQVVRGDSAAYFCASSSLTTEPLHFGNGTRLTVT.

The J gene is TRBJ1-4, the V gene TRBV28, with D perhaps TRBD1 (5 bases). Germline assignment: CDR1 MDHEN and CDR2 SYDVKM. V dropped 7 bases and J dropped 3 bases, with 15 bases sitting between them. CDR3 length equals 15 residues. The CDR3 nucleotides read TGTGCCAGCAACCCTGGGGCTATACCTAATGAAAAACTGTTTTTT. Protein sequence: CASNPGAIPNEKLFF. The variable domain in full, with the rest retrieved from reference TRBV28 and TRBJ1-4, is DVKVTQSSRYLVKRTGEKVFLECVQDMDHENMFWYRQDPGLGLRLIYFSYDVKMKEKGDIPEGYSVSREKKERFSLILESASTNQTSMYLCASNPGAIPNEKLFFGSGTQLSVL.

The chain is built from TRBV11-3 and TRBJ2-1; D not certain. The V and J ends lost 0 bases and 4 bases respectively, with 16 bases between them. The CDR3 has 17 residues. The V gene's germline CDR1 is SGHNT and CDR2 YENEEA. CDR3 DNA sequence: TGTGCCAGCAGCTTAGATTCCTTAGATCAGAATTACAATGAGCAGTTCTTC. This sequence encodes CASSLDSLDQNYNEQFF.

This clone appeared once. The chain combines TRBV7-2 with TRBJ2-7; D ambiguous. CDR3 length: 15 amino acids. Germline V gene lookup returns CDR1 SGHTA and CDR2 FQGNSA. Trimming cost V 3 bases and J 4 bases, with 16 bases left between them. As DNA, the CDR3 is TGTGCCAGCAGCTTGATCCCCAGCCCCGGGTACGAGCAGTACTTC. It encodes CASSLIPSPGYEQYF.

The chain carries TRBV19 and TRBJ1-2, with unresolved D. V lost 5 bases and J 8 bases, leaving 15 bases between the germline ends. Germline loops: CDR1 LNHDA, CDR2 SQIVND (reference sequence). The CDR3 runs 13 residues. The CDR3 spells CASSAYSGWGYTF. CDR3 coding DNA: TGTGCCAGTAGTGCCTATTCGGGTTGGGGCTACACCTTC.

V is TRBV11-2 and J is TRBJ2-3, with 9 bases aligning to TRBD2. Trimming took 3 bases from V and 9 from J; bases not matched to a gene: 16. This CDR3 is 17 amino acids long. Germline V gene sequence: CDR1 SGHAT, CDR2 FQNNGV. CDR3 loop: CASSFVRGLAASGTQYF. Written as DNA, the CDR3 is TGTGCCAGCAGCTTCGTCCGGGGACTAGCCGCGAGCGGCACGCAGTATTTT.

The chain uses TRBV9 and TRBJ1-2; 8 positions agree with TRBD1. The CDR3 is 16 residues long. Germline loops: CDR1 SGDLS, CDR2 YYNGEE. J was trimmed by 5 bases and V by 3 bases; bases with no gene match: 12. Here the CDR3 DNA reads TGTGCCAGCAGCGCCCCCGACAGGGGCGACTTTTATGGCTACACCTTC. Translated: CASSAPDRGDFYGYTF.

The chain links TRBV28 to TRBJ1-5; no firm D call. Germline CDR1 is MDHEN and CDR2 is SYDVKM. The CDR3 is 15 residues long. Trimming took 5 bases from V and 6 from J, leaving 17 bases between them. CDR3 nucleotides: TGTGCCAGCAGTCTCGAGACCAGGTCCGGTCAGCCCCAGCATTTT. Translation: CASSLETRSGQPQHF.

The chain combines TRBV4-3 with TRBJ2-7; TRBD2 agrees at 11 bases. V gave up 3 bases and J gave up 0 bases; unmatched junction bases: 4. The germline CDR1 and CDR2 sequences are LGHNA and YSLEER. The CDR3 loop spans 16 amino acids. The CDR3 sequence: CASSQGSGGASYEQYF. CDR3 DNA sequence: TGCGCCAGCAGCCAGGGTAGCGGGGGGGCCTCCTACGAGCAGTACTTC.

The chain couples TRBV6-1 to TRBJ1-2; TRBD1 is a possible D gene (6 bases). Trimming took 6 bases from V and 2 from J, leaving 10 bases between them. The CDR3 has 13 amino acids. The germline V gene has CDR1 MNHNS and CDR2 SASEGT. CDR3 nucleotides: TGTGCCAGCAGACAGGGCCGGAACTATGGCTACACCTTC. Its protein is CASRQGRNYGYTF.

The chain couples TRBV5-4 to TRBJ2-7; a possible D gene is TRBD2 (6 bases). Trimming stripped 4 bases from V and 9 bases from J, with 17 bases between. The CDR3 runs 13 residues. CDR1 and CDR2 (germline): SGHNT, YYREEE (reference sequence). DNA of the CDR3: TGTGCCAGCAGCCAGGACTATGGGCTAATGCAGTACTTC. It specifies CASSQDYGLMQYF.

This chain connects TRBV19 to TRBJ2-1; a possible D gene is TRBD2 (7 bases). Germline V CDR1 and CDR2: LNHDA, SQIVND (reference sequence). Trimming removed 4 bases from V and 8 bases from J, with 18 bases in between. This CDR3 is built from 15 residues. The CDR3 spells CASSKGGGIGDEQFF. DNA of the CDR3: TGTGCCAGTAGTAAAGGGGGGGGGATCGGCGATGAGCAGTTCTTC. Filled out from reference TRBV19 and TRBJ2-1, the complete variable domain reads DGGITQSPKYLFRKEGQNVTLSCEQNLNHDAMYWYRQDPGQGLRLIYYSQIVNDFQKGDIAEGYSVSREKKESFPLTVTSAQKNPTAFYLCASSKGGGIGDEQFFGPGTRLTVL.

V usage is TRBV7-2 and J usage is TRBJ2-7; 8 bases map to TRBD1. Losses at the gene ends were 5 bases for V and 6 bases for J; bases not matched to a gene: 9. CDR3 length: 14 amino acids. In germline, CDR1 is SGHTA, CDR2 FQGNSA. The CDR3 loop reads CASSPSRGTGEQYF. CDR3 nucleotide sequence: TGTGCCAGCAGCCCCTCCCGAGGGACAGGCGAGCAGTACTTC.

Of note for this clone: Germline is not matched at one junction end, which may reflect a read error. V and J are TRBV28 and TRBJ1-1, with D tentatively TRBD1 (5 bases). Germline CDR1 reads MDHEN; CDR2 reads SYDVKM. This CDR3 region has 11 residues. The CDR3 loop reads CASSWTNYPEF. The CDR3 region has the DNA TGTGCCAGCAGTTGGACAAACTATCCTGAATTT.

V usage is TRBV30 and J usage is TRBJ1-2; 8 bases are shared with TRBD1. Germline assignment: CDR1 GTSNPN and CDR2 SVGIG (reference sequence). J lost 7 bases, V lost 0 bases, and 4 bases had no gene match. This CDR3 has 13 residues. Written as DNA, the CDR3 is TGTGCCTGGAGTGTCCAGGGGGCGATTGGCTACACCTTC. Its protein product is CAWSVQGAIGYTF.

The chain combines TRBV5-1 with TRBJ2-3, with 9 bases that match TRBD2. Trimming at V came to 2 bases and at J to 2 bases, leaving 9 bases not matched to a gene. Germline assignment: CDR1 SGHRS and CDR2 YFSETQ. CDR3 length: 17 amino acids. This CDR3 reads CASSFGGGATATDTQYF. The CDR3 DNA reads TGCGCCAGCAGCTTCGGCGGGGGGGCCACCGCCACAGATACGCAGTATTTT.

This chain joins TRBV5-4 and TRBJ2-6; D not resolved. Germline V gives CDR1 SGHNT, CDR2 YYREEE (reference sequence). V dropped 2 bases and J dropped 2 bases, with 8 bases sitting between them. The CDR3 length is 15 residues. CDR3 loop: CASSFGAPGANVLTF. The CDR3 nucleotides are TGTGCCAGCAGCTTTGGCGCCCCTGGGGCCAACGTCCTGACTTTC.